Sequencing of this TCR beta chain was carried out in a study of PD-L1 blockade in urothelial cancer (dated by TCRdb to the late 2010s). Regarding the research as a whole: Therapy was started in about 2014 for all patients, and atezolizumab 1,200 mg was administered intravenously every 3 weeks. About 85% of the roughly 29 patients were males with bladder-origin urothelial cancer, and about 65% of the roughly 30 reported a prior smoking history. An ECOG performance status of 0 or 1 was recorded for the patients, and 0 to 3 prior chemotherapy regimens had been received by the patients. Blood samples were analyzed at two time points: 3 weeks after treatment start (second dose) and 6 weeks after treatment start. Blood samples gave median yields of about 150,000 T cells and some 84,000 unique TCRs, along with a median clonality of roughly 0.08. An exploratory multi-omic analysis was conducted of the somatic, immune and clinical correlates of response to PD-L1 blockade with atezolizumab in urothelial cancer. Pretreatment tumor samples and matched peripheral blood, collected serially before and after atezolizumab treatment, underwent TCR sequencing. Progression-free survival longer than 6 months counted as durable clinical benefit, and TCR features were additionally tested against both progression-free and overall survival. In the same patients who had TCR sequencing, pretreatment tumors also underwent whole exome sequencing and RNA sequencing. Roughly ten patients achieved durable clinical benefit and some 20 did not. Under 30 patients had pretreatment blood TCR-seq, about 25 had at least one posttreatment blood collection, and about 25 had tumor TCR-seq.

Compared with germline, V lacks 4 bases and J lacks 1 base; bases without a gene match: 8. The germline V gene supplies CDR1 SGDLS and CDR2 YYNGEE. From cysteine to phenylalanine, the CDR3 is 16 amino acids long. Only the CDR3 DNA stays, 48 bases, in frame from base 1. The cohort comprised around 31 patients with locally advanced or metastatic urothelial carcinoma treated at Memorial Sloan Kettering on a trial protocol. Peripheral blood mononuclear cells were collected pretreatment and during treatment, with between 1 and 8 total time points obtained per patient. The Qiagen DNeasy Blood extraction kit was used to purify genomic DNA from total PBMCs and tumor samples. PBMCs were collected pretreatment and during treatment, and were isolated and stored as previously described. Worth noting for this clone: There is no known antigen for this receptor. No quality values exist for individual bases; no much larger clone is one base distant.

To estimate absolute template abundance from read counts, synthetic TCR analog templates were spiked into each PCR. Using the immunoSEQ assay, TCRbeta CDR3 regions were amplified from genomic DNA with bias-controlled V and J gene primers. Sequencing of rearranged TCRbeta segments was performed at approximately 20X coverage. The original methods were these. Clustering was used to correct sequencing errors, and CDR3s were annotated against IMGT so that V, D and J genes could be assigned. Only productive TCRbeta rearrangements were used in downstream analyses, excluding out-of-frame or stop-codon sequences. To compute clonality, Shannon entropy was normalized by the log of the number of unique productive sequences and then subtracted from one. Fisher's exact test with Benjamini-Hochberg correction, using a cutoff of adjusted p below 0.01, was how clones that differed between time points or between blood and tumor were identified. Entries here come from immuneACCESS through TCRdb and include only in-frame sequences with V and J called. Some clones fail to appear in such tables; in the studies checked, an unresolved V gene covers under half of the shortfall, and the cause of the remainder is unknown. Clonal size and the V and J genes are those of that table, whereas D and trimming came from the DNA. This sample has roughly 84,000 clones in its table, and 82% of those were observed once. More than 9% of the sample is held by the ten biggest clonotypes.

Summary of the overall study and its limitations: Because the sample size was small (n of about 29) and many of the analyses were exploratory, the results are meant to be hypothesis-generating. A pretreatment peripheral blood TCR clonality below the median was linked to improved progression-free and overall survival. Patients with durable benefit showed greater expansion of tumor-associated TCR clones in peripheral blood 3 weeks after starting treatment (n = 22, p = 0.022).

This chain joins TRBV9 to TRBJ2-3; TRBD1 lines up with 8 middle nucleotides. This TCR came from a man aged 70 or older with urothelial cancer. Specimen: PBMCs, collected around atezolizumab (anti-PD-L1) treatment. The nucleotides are TGTGCCAGCAGCCTAATAGGACAGGGAGGCACAGATACGCAGTATTTT. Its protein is CASSLIGQGGTDTQYF. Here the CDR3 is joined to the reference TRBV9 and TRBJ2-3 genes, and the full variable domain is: DSGVTQTPKHLITATGQRVTLRCSPRSGDLSVYWYQQSLDQGLQFLIQYYNGEERAKGNILERFSAQQFPDLHSELNLSSLELGDSALYFCASSLIGQGGTDTQYFGPGTRLTVL.